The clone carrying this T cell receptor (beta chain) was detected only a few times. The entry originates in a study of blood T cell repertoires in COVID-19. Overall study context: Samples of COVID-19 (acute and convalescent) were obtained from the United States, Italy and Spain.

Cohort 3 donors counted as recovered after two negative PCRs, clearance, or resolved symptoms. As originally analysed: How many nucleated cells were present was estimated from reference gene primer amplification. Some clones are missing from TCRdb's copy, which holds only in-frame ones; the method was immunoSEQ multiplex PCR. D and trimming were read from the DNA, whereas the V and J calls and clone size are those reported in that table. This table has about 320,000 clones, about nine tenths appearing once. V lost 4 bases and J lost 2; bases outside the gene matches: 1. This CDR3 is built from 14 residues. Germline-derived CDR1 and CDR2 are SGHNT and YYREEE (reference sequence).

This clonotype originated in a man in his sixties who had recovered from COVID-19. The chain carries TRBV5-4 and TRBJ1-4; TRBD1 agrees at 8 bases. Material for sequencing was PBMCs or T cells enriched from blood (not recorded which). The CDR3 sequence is CASSRDRTNEKLFF. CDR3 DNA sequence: TGTGCCAGCAGCCGGGACAGGACTAATGAAAAACTGTTTTTT.